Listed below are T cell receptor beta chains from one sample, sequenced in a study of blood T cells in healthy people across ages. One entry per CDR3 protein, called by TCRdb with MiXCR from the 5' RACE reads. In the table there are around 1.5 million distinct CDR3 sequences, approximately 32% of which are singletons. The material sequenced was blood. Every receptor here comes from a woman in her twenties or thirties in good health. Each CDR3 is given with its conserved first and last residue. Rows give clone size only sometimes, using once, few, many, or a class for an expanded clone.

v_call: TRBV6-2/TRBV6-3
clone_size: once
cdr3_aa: CASRGAGAGDTQYF

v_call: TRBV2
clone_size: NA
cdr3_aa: CATRARTEAFF

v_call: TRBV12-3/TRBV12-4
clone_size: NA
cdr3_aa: CASRIGTSGYNEQFF

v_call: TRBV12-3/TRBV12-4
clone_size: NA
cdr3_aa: CASSFDPQVLSNQPQHF

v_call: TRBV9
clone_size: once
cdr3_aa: CASSVDSVSEQYF

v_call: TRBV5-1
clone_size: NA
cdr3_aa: CASSFGDPGSYEQYF

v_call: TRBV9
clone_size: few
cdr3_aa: CASSVGPGQGAYEQYF

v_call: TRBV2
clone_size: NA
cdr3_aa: CASEQGARLPQHF

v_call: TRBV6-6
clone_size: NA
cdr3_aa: CASSPRLAVEQFF

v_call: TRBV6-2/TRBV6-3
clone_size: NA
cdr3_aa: CASRFLAGGTYNEQFF

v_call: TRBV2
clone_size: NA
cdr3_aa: CASSEALDPKGGETQYF

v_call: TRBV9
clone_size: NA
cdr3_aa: CASSELGLAGNNEQFF

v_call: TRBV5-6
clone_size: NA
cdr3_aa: CASSSTSGGGTYEQYF

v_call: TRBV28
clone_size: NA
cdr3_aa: CASSNSAQETQYF

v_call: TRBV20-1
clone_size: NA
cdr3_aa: CSARTSGGNSGANVLTF

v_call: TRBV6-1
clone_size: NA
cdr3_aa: CASRIGRDHEQYF

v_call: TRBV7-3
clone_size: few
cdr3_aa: CASSLGPLTGELFF

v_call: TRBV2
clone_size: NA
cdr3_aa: CASSGSENYGYTF

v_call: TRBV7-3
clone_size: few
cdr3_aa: CASSNGRATDTQYF

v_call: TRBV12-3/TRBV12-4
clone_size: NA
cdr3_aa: CASSLGQTKETQYF